This TCR beta chain emerged from a study of T cells after yellow fever vaccination. Germline V gene data show CDR1 as MDHEN and CDR2 as SYDVKM. This CDR3 spans 14 amino acids. V dropped 8 bases and J dropped 4; count of bases not matched to a gene: 7. TCRdb itself ran the 5' RACE reads through MiXCR, one entry per CDR3 protein. The data show approximately 240,000 distinct CDR3 sequences, roughly 3.7% seen once. The genes are TRBV28 and TRBJ2-2, with 7 bases identical to TRBD2. The receptor was derived from a man aged 18 to 29 who received the YFV17D yellow fever vaccine. The source was PBMCs, collected 15 days after the yellow fever booster vaccination. CDR3 bases: TGTGCCAGCGCGGCTGGGGGGGGCACCGGGGAGCTGTTTTTT. Translated, it gives CASAAGGGTGELFF. The full variable domain, its missing parts supplied by reference TRBV28 and TRBJ2-2, is DVKVTQSSRYLVKRTGEKVFLECVQDMDHENMFWYRQDPGLGLRLIYFSYDVKMKEKGDIPEGYSVSREKKERFSLILESASTNQTSMYLCASAAGGGTGELFFGEGSRLTVL.